Listed below are T cell receptor beta chains from one sample, sequenced in a study of T cell repertoires in cytomegalovirus infection. TCRdb re-called the reads through MiXCR, storing one row per CDR3 protein. The table lists roughly 990,000 distinct CDR3 sequences, roughly 30% of them singletons, with roughly 13% in the top ten. For these TCRs, the target antigens are not known. Sequencing used cultured CD8+ T cells from PBMCs, obtained from culture after CMV antigen stimulation. Receptor source: a human donor in good health (CMV status not recorded). Some clones in this sample may be carry-over from other donors' samples. CDR3s include the opening cysteine and the closing phenylalanine or tryptophan. Fields, in order: CDR3 protein, CDR3 DNA, CDR3 length, clone size, J gene, V gene, D gene. The D gene is left open where the match is weak. Clone size is stated in some rows and not others, as once, few, many or a class when expanded.

CSAVTANYGYTF,TGCAGCGCAGTGACAGCTAACTATGGCTACACCTTC,12,.,TRBJ1-2,TRBV29-1,.
CASRPGFRTEAFF,TGTGCCAGCAGACCAGGGTTTCGCACTGAAGCTTTCTTT,13,many,TRBJ1-1,TRBV7-8,.
CASKQGVTNTEAFF,TGTGCTAGTAAACAGGGGGTTACGAACACTGAAGCTTTCTTT,14,few,TRBJ1-1,TRBV12-5,TRBD1
CAISDLDQKETQYF,TGTGCCATCAGTGATCTGGACCAAAAAGAGACCCAGTACTTC,14,.,TRBJ2-5,TRBV10-3,.
CASRSREGGFQETQYF,TGTGCCAGCAGGTCCCGGGAGGGGGGCTTCCAAGAGACCCAGTACTTC,16,.,TRBJ2-5,TRBV6-6,TRBD2
CASSQDPAGDYNEQFF,TGTGCCAGCAGCCAAGATCCAGCGGGGGATTACAATGAGCAGTTCTTC,16,few,TRBJ2-1,TRBV4-2,TRBD2
CASSQDLRRGPGNEQFF,TGCGCCAGCAGCCAAGATTTACGGCGGGGGCCTGGGAATGAGCAGTTCTTC,17,few,TRBJ2-1,TRBV4-1,.
CASSLRRGLGRNTEAFF,TGTGCCAGCAGCTTGAGGAGGGGGCTAGGTCGAAACACTGAAGCTTTCTTT,17,many,TRBJ1-1,TRBV7-2,TRBD1
CASSQVGGMNTEAFF,TGCGCCAGCAGCCAAGTCGGGGGGATGAACACTGAAGCTTTCTTT,15,.,TRBJ1-1,TRBV4-1,.
CASSLRGAGAYNEQFF,TGTGCCAGCAGCTTACGAGGCGCGGGGGCATACAATGAGCAGTTCTTC,16,.,TRBJ2-1,TRBV11-2,.
CASSFSANYGYTF,TGTGCCAGCAGTTTCTCAGCTAACTATGGCTACACCTTC,13,.,TRBJ1-2,TRBV6-5,.
CASSLAGAMRSKNIQYF,TGTGCCAGCAGCTTAGCCGGGGCCATGCGCTCCAAAAACATTCAGTACTTC,17,many,TRBJ2-4,TRBV7-8,.
CASSHSIGGTANTEAFF,TGCGCCAGCAGTCATAGTATTGGAGGGACAGCGAACACTGAAGCTTTCTTT,17,few,TRBJ1-1,TRBV5-1,TRBD1
CASSREGVSSTDTQYF,TGTGCCAGCAGTCGAGAGGGGGTTTCTAGCACAGATACGCAGTATTTT,16,few,TRBJ2-3,TRBV12-3/TRBV12-4,.
CAISTGEGASQVMGQYF,TGTGCCATCAGCACAGGGGAGGGGGCCTCTCAGGTAATGGGGCAGTACTTC,17,few,TRBJ2-7,TRBV10-3,.
CASSQRGQGFVTQYF,TGTGCCAGCAGCCAACGGGGACAGGGCTTCGTGACCCAGTACTTC,15,.,TRBJ2-5,TRBV14,TRBD1
CASRGSMDTEAFF,TGCGCCAGCCGAGGTTCGATGGACACTGAAGCTTTCTTT,13,few,TRBJ1-1,TRBV10-1,.
CASSDVAGALQETQYF,TGTGCCAGCAGTGACGTTGCGGGGGCCCTCCAAGAGACCCAGTACTTC,16,many,TRBJ2-5,TRBV6-1,.
CASSLAQGGVYEQYF,TGTGCCAGCAGTTTAGCCCAGGGGGGGGTCTACGAGCAGTACTTC,15,.,TRBJ2-7,TRBV27,.